This TCR beta chain was sequenced in a study of cytomegalovirus exposure and HLA in healthy donors. Those who donated were healthy bone marrow donors. The study ran its PCR with 60 Vbeta and 13 Jbeta primers. In the study's own analysis: There were about 80 million unique TCR beta chains by a later count, and approximately 10 million of them were shared. Data came from immunoSEQ multiplex PCR; TCRdb stores just in-frame clones and leaves some out. That table supplies the V and J calls and clone size; D and trimming were determined from the DNA. This sample has 110,000 or so clones, with around 73% found just once. General study results and limits: The authors judged a highly shared variant cluster likely a sequencing artifact.

V was pared by 1 base and J by 6 bases, with 8 bases of the junction left unmatched. Germline-derived CDR1 and CDR2 are MNHEY and SVGAGI. This CDR3 comprises 15 residues. With regard to this clone: The antigen is undetermined.

The sequencing input was PBMCs. The J gene is TRBJ2-7, the V gene TRBV6-5; 8 bases are shared with TRBD1. This receptor was taken from a man between 35 and 55 years old in good health and CMV-seronegative. The CDR3 protein is CASSYFDRGSREQYF. The CDR3 DNA sequence: TGTGCCAGCAGTTACTTCGACAGGGGCTCCCGCGAGCAGTACTTC.